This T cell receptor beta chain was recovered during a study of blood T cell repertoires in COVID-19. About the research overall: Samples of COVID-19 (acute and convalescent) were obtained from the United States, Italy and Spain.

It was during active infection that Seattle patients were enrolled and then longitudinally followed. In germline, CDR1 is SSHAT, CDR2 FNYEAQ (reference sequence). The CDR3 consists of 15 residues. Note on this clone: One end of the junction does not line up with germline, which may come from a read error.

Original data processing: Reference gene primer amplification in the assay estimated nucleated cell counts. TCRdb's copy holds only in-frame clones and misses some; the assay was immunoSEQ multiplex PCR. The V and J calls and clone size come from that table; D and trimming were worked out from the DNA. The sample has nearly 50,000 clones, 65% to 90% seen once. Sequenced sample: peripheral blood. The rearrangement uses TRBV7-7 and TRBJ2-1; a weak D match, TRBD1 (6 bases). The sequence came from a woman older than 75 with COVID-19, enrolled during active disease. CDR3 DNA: TGTGCTAGCAGCTCAGGGGTTGGCTCCTACAATGAGCAGTTCTTC. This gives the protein CASSSGVGSYNEQFF.